This T cell receptor beta chain was recovered during a study of blood T cell repertoires in COVID-19. Study background: Researchers got acute and convalescent COVID-19 samples from the United States, Italy and Spain. T cells, B-cell-depleted T cells, or PBMCs provided the cDNA or gDNA that served as material.

CDR1 and CDR2 from the germline V gene are MNHNS and SASEGT. The CDR3 totals 15 residues. Trimming cost V 0 bases and J 2 bases; bases outside gene matches: 3. Recruitment covered about 25 US areas and drew participants whose ages spanned roughly 18 to 89 years. Grouping used clinical history reported by participants in a survey and questionnaire. The table came from immunoSEQ multiplex PCR; TCRdb's copy has only in-frame clones and leaves some out. The sample holds about 200,000 clones, 81% seen once. The sample comprised PBMCs or T cells enriched from blood (not recorded which). The chain couples TRBV6-1 to TRBJ2-7; 8 bases are shared with TRBD2. The clonotype comes from a woman aged 45-60 years with acute COVID-19. The CDR3, as DNA: TGTGCCAGCAGTGAAGCGACCGGGGGGGCCTACGAGCAGTACTTC. It yields the protein CASSEATGGAYEQYF.